One sample yielded the 2 T cell receptor beta chains listed below, sequenced in a study of T cells in Graves' hyperthyroidism and ophthalmopathy. The TCR beta CDR3 regions underwent amplification using RNA transcripts as the source. Researchers ran a first-round RT-PCR on the TCR CDR3 using the HTBI primer set. TCRdb re-derived calls from the multiplex PCR reads in MiXCR, one entry per CDR3 protein. The repertoire holds around 800,000 distinct CDR3 sequences, with roughly 40% as singletons. Sample: blood. The receptor set was obtained from a young man with Graves' hyperthyroidism.

This clonotype has more than one count but fewer than ten. The gene calls are TRBV6-5 and TRBJ2-5; 7 nucleotides align to TRBD2. From germline, CDR1 is MNHEY and CDR2 SVGAGI. CDR3 length: 17 residues. The ends lost 3 bases at V and 2 bases at J; junction bases unmatched: 12. The CDR3 DNA reads as TGTGCCAGCAGTTATTTAGACCCCGGGACTACTCAAGAGACCCAGTACTTC. It is translated as CASSYLDPGTTQETQYF.

The rearrangement links TRBV9 to TRBJ2-7, with D possibly TRBD2 on 6 matching bases. Matching the DNA end better, TRBJ2-1 makes the J call doubtful. Germline CDR1 reads SGDLS; CDR2 reads YYNGEE. CDR3 length: 12 residues. The DNA for the CDR3 is TGTGCCAGCAGCTCCGGGGGAGGCGAGCAGTTCTTC. Protein sequence: CASSSGGGEQFF.